This T cell receptor beta chain was sequenced during a study of early stage breast cancer tumors. Method: immunoSEQ multiplex PCR; TCRdb's copy keeps in-frame clones and lacks some. The sample shows over 20,000 clones, 60% to 70% of them seen only once. V lost 7 bases and J 7 bases, leaving 17 bases between the germline ends. The germline gives CDR1 SQVTM, CDR2 ANQGSEA. The length of the CDR3 is 13 residues. The sequencing sample was made of breast tumor tissue. The receptor was isolated from a person in their sixties with breast cancer. V and J are TRBV29-1 and TRBJ2-1; the D gene is possibly TRBD2 (5 bases). In DNA form, the CDR3 reads TGCAGCGCTGGCAGCGGCCCTACAAATGAGCAGTTCTTC. The encoded protein is CSAGSGPTNEQFF.